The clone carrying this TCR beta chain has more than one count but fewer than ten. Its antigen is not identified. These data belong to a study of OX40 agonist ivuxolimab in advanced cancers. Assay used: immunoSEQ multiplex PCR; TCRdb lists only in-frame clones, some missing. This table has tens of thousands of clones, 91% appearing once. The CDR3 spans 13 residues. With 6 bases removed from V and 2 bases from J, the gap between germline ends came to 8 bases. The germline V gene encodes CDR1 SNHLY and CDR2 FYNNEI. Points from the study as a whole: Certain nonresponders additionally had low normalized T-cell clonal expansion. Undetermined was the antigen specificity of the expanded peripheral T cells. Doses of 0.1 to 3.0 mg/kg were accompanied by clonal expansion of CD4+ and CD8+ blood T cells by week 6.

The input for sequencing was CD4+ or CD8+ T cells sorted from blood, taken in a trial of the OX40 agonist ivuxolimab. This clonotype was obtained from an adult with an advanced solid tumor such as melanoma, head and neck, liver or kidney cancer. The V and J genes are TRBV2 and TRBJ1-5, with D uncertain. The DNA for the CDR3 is TGTGCCAGCAGAGGGTATCGCAATCAGCCCCAGCATTTT. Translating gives CASRGYRNQPQHF.